This T cell receptor beta chain was recorded in a study of regulatory T cells in long-lasting Graves disease. Study outcomes and limitations: Limited samples may have lowered accuracy. The number of shared public clonotypes was higher in persistent patients (around 2,700) than new patients (966).

Indicated time point: persistent/refractory GD, antithyroid drugs over 5 years with positive TRAb. RNA isolated from PBMCs was used to make the TCR library. About this clonotype: The antigen remains undetermined.

The CDR3 has 18 amino acids. V was cut by 0 bases and J by 3 bases, with 21 bases left in between. Library construction for TCR beta used iRepertoire HTBI primers and Arm-PCR of CDR3 regions. Via MiXCR, TCRdb re-called the multiplex PCR reads, giving one row per CDR3 protein. The sample includes over 450,000 distinct CDR3 sequences, 20% to 25% of them seen just once. The sample was peripheral blood mononuclear cells (PBMCs), taken when the disease was refractory, from a patient treated with antithyroid drugs. The clonotype was recovered from a female donor with Graves disease. The rearrangement uses TRBV6-7 and TRBJ2-7; no clear D gene. Being an ORF, TRBV6-7 has a function that is uncertain. CDR3 DNA: TGTGCCAGCAGTTACTCGATGAGTCACGACAAGGGTGTCTACGAGCAGTACTTC. Protein: CASSYSMSHDKGVYEQYF.